This TCR beta chain was recorded in a study of shared clonotypes between healthy human individuals. The overall study: CD4 naive and memory got three plates each, CD8 naive two, CD8 memory one.

Assay: immunoSEQ multiplex PCR; the TCRdb copy retains only in-frame clones and omits some. The table records roughly 1,100,000 clones, roughly 80% of them present only once. This clone was detected a few times. Other DNA sequences within the sample encode an identical CDR3. CDR1 SGHRS and CDR2 YFSETQ come from the germline V gene. V lost 0 bases to trimming and J lost 2 bases, with 5 bases between them. The CDR3 runs 13 residues. The sample was memory CD4+ T cells sorted from blood. Subset denoted: CD45RA-negative fraction. V usage is TRBV5-1 and J usage is TRBJ2-5, with unresolved D. The sequence derives from a man younger than 30 in good health. The CDR3, as DNA: TGCGCCAGCAGCTTGGACAGACAAGAGACCCAGTACTTC. This gives the protein CASSLDRQETQYF.